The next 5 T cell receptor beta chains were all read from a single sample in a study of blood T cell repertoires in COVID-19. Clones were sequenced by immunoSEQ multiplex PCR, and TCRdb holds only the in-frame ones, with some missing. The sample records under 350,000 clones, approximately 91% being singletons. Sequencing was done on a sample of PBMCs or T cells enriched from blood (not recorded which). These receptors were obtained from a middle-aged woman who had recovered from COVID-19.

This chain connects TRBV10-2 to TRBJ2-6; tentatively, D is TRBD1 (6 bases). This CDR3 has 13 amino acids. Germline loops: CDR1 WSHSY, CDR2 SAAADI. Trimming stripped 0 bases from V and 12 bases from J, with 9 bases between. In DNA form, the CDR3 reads TGCGCCAGCAGTGAGTCGCCCAGGGGCGTCCTGACTTTC. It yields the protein CASSESPRGVLTF.

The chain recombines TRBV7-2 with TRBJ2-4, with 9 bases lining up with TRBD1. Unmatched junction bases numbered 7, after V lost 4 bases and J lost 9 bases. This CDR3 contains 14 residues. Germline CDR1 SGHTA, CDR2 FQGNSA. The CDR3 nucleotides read TGTGCCAGCAGCTCGGGGAGGGGACAGGGCATTCAGTACTTC. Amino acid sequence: CASSSGRGQGIQYF.

The CDR3 spells CASSPPPWGTGSNQPQHF. DNA for the CDR3: TGTGCCAGCTCACCCCCCCCTTGGGGGACAGGGTCAAATCAGCCCCAGCATTTT. The chain has TRBV18 and TRBJ1-5; 9 bases line up with TRBD1. This CDR3 spans 18 amino acids. Trimming cost V 3 bases and J 4 bases; bases outside gene matches: 13. CDR1 is KGHSH, CDR2 LQKENI, per germline.

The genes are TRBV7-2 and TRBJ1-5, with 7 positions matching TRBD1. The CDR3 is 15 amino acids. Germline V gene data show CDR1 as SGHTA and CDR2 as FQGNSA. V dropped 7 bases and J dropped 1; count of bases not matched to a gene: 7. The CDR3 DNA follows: TGTGCCAGCACTAAACAGGGGTACAGCAATCAGCCCCAGCATTTT. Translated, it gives CASTKQGYSNQPQHF.

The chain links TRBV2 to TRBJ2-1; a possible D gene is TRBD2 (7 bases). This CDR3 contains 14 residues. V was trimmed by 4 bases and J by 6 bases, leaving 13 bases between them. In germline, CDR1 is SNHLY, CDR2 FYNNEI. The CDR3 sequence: CASSGRGPRNEQFF. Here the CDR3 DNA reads TGTGCCAGCAGTGGGCGGGGGCCCCGCAATGAGCAGTTCTTC.